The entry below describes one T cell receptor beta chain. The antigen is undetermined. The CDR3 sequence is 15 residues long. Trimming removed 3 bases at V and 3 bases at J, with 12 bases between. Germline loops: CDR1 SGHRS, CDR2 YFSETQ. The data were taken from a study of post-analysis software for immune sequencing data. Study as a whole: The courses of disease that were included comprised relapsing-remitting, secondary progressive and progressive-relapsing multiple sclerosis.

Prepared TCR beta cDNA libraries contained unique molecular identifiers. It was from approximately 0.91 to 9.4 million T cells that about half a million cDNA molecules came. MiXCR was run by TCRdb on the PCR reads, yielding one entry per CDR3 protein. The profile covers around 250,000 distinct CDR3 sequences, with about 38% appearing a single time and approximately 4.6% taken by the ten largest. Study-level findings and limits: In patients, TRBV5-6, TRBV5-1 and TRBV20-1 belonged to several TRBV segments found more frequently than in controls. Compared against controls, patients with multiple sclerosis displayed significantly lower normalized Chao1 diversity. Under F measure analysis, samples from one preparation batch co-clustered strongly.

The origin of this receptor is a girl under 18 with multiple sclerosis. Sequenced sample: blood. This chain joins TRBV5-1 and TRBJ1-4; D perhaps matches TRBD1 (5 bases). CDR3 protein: CASSYRRGANEKLFF. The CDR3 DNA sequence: TGCGCCAGCAGCTACAGACGGGGGGCTAATGAAAAACTGTTTTTT.